One sample yielded the 15 T cell receptor beta chains listed below, sequenced in a study of CD8 T cells in Susac syndrome. An amount of RNA that ranged from roughly 0.5 to 1 ug was reverse transcribed with random hexamers. TCRdb reprocessed the immunoSEQ multiplex PCR reads with MiXCR, giving one entry per CDR3 protein. Counted here are roughly 200,000 distinct CDR3 sequences, 93% occurring once; the ten biggest clones make up around 0.096%. Sequencing was done on a sample of CD4+ T cells from PBMCs. Receptor source: a human donor in good health.

This clonotype was detected once. The V gene is TRBV15, the J gene TRBJ2-3; D remains ambiguous. The length of the CDR3 is 15 residues. Germline V gives CDR1 LNHNV, CDR2 YYDKDF (reference sequence). Trimming stripped 0 bases from V and 1 base from J, with 8 bases between. CDR3 in amino acids: CATSRDEIGTDTQYF. DNA of the CDR3: TGTGCCACCAGCAGAGATGAGATTGGCACAGATACGCAGTATTTT.

The rearrangement uses TRBV13 and TRBJ1-6; 8 positions agree with TRBD1. This CDR3 is 15 amino acids long. V lost 3 bases and J lost 7; bases outside the gene matches: 5. Looked up from germline, CDR1 is PRHDT and CDR2 is FYEKMQ (reference sequence). The CDR3 DNA reads as TGTGCCAGCAGCTTTGGGGACAGGAAGAATTCACCCCTCCACTTT. Translation: CASSFGDRKNSPLHF.

This clonotype has more than one count but fewer than ten. The chain uses TRBV9 and TRBJ1-5; 8 nucleotides match TRBD1. CDR3 length: 15 amino acids. The germline V gene encodes CDR1 SGDLS and CDR2 YYNGEE. V lost 4 bases, J lost 2 bases, and 5 bases stayed unmatched. The CDR3 sequence is CASSRTGGGNQPQHF. CDR3 sequence (DNA): TGTGCCAGCAGCCGTACAGGGGGTGGCAATCAGCCCCAGCATTTT.

The chain carries TRBV21-1 and TRBJ1-3. TRBV21-1 represents a pseudogene. The CDR3 has 15 amino acids. The CDR3 sequence is CASMMETPSGNTIYF. The DNA for the CDR3 is TGTGCCAGCATGATGGAGACCCCCTCTGGAAACACCATATATTTT.

This clonotype was seen a handful of times. V and J are TRBV7-2 and TRBJ2-5; D is perhaps TRBD2 (7 bases). The CDR3 is 13 residues long. V shed 5 bases and J shed 5 bases, with 12 bases lying between them. The germline CDR1 and CDR2 sequences are SGHTA and FQGNSA. The CDR3 DNA follows: TGTGCCAGCAGCCCGCGGGGGCGTGAGACCCAGTACTTC. Translation gives CASSPRGRETQYF.

This chain uses TRBV5-1 with TRBJ1-5; D is unclear. The ends were cut back, 0 bases at V and 2 bases at J, with 9 bases in the middle. From germline, CDR1 is SGHRS and CDR2 YFSETQ. The CDR3 runs 15 residues. CDR3 sequence reads: CASSLAGIGNQPQHF. CDR3 DNA sequence: TGCGCCAGCAGCTTGGCTGGGATCGGCAATCAGCCCCAGCATTTT.

This clonotype has only a few counts. The chain links TRBV30 to TRBJ2-5, with D uncertain. Per germline, CDR1 GTSNPN and CDR2 SVGIG (reference sequence). This CDR3 is built from 11 residues. Between the trimmed V and J ends, which lost 0 bases and 13 bases, there was a span of 12 bases. The CDR3 reads CAWSVSGRPYF. Written as DNA, the CDR3 is TGTGCCTGGAGTGTAAGTGGACGCCCGTACTTC.

This clonotype occurred a few times. This sequence joins TRBV7-2 and TRBJ1-5; D call uncertain. The CDR3 totals 19 residues. Germline CDR1 is SGHTA and CDR2 is FQGNSA. V was trimmed by 1 base and J by 1 base, leaving 20 bases between them. CDR3 sequence reads: CASSLGFRGGMRSNQPQHF. The CDR3 DNA follows: TGTGCCAGCAGCTTAGGTTTCCGGGGAGGGATGAGGAGCAATCAGCCCCAGCATTTT.

The V gene is TRBV5-1, the J gene TRBJ2-3; possible D gene TRBD2, 6 bases. Trimming pared 0 bases from V and 0 bases from J, leaving 20 bases between. The germline V gene has CDR1 SGHRS and CDR2 YFSETQ. The CDR3 runs to 19 residues. DNA of the CDR3: TGCGCCAGCAGCTTGGTGAGGACGGGGAGGCGGACTAGCACAGATACGCAGTATTTT. Residues: CASSLVRTGRRTSTDTQYF.

The V and J genes are TRBV28 and TRBJ2-7; tentatively, D is TRBD1 or TRBD2 (5 bases each). The CDR3 has 17 residues. The germline CDR1 and CDR2 sequences are MDHEN and SYDVKM. V shed 8 bases and J shed 2 bases, with 25 bases lying between them. CDR3 sequence (DNA): TGTGCCAGCGGCCGCCGTAGTACGGGGCTCAACACCTACGAGCAGTACTTC. It encodes CASGRRSTGLNTYEQYF. The full variable domain, rest sourced from reference TRBV28 and TRBJ2-7, is DVKVTQSSRYLVKRTGEKVFLECVQDMDHENMFWYRQDPGLGLRLIYFSYDVKMKEKGDIPEGYSVSREKKERFSLILESASTNQTSMYLCASGRRSTGLNTYEQYFGPGTRLTVT.

This chain uses TRBV3-1 with TRBJ2-6; 10 positions agree with TRBD1. Looked up from germline, CDR1 is LGHDT and CDR2 is YNNKEL (reference sequence). The ends lost 1 base at V and 3 bases at J; junction bases unmatched: 6. CDR3 length equals 18 residues. Here the CDR3 DNA reads TGTGCCAGCAGCCAAGGGACAGGGGGTCTTGGTGGGGCCAACGTCCTGACTTTC. Translation: CASSQGTGGLGGANVLTF.

This chain links TRBV7-8 with TRBJ2-3; possible D gene TRBD2, 6 bases. The germline gives CDR1 SGHVS, CDR2 FQNEAQ. V dropped 0 bases and J dropped 2 bases, with 9 bases sitting between them. The CDR3 loop spans 15 amino acids. The CDR3 protein is CASSLAGLTTDTQYF. The CDR3, as DNA: TGTGCCAGCAGCTTAGCGGGACTCACCACAGATACGCAGTATTTT.

The chain employs TRBV7-2 and TRBJ1-6, with 7 bases fitting TRBD1. The CDR3 loop spans 15 amino acids. The germline CDR1 and CDR2 sequences are SGHTA and FQGNSA. The J segment lost 9 bases and the V segment lost 0 bases, leaving 5 bases of the junction unmatched. This CDR3 is CASSLAAQGGSPLHF. CDR3 coding DNA: TGTGCCAGCAGCTTAGCGGCGCAGGGGGGTTCACCCCTCCACTTT.

This clonotype showed up just once. CDR3 bases: TGTGCCAGCAGTCCCCGGACCAACTATGGCTACACCTTC. The encoded protein is CASSPRTNYGYTF. This chain uses TRBV27 with TRBJ1-2; no firm D call. From germline, CDR1 is MNHEY and CDR2 SMNVEV (reference sequence). V gave up 5 bases and J gave up 2 bases, with 9 bases separating them. The length of the CDR3 is 13 residues.

The CDR3 DNA reads as TGTGCCAGTAGTACCACAGGTGGAGGATATGGCTACACCTTC. Encoded protein: CASSTTGGGYGYTF. The chain carries TRBV19 and TRBJ1-2; tentatively, D is TRBD1 (5 bases). Germline-derived CDR1 and CDR2 are LNHDA and SQIVND (reference sequence). The ends were cut back, 4 bases at V and 5 bases at J, with 14 bases in the middle. The CDR3 loop spans 14 amino acids.